These 27 T cell receptor beta chains were sequenced from one sample in a study of cytomegalovirus exposure and HLA in healthy donors (dated 2017 in TCRdb). Receptor libraries were prepared by the immunoSEQ multiplex PCR assay. For the multiplex PCR, a mixture combining 60 forward primers for TCR Vbeta segments and 13 reverse primers for TCR Jbeta segments was used. TCRdb provides this immuneACCESS table in a form limited to in-frame rearrangements. Some clones are lacking; in checked studies, under half of them reflect an unresolved V gene, and why the rest are absent is not known. Per the sample table, the count is 170,000 or so clones. The ten largest clones capture approximately 2% of the sample. Sequencing was done on a sample of PBMCs. The source is a man aged 25 to 40 in good health and CMV-seronegative.

The rearrangement links TRBV18 to TRBJ2-7; 11 nucleotides line up with TRBD1. Germline CDR1 reads KGHSH; CDR2 reads LQKENI. The CDR3 length is 17 residues. V lost 5 bases and J lost 0; bases outside the gene matches: 9. Here the CDR3 reads CASSSGQGALVSYEQYF. Written as DNA, the CDR3 is TGTGCCAGCTCATCCGGACAGGGGGCGCTTGTCTCCTACGAGCAGTACTTC.

V and J are TRBV4-3 and TRBJ2-3, with TRBD1 matching 8 bases. CDR1 is LGHNA and CDR2 is YSLEER in the germline V gene. The junction had 3 bases not matched to a gene; V was cut back by 1 base and J by 3 bases. The CDR3 has 15 amino acids. The CDR3 loop reads CASSQVGQGTDTQYF. CDR3 nucleotide sequence: TGCGCCAGCAGCCAAGTCGGACAGGGAACAGATACGCAGTATTTT.

This chain connects TRBV5-5 to TRBJ1-4; 7 nucleotides match TRBD1. Germline lookup yields CDR1 SGHKS and CDR2 YYEKEE (reference sequence). The V and J ends lost 4 bases and 3 bases, in that order; junction bases with no gene match: 9. There are 16 residues in the CDR3. The CDR3 DNA reads TGTGCCAGCAGCAACCTCGGGACAGCCTCTAATGAAAAACTGTTTTTT. It is translated as CASSNLGTASNEKLFF.

The chain couples TRBV7-2 to TRBJ2-5; the D gene is possibly TRBD2 (5 bases). Trimming removed 5 bases from V and 2 bases from J, with 12 bases in between. The CDR3 is 14 amino acids. Looked up from germline, CDR1 is SGHTA and CDR2 is FQGNSA. The CDR3 spells CASSQRTGQETQYF. The CDR3 DNA sequence: TGTGCCAGCAGCCAGCGGACTGGACAAGAGACCCAGTACTTC.

This chain connects TRBV5-1 to TRBJ1-1; 11 positions agree with TRBD1. Germline V gene data show CDR1 as SGHRS and CDR2 as YFSETQ. This CDR3 comprises 15 residues. The J segment lost 5 bases and the V segment lost 2 bases, leaving 5 bases of the junction unmatched. CDR3 coding DNA: TGCGCCAGCAGCTTCTCCGGGACAGGGGGTACTGAAGCTTTCTTT. It codes for CASSFSGTGGTEAFF.

This CDR3 reads CASSQFGSYEQYF. The CDR3 DNA sequence: TGCGCCAGCAGCCAATTCGGGAGCTACGAGCAGTACTTC. V usage is TRBV4-3 and J usage is TRBJ2-7, with TRBD2 as a possible D gene (6 bases). Germline V gene lookup returns CDR1 LGHNA and CDR2 YSLEER. With 2 bases removed from V and 3 bases from J, the gap between germline ends came to 8 bases. The CDR3 has 13 residues.

This rearrangement joins TRBV14 to TRBJ1-6; TRBD1 is a possible D gene (6 bases). Germline CDR1 is SGHDN and CDR2 is FVKESK. V gave up 1 base and J gave up 10 bases, with 23 bases separating them. The CDR3 runs 18 residues. CDR3 in DNA: TGTGCCAGCAGCCAAGGCGGGGGGGGGCGCGGAGAAGGGTCACCCCTCCACTTT. Translating it yields CASSQGGGGRGEGSPLHF.

This rearrangement joins TRBV28 to TRBJ2-5; D uncertain. The V end lost 4 bases, the J end lost 3 bases, and 3 bases lay between the germline ends. The CDR3 has 11 amino acids. Germline CDR1 reads MDHEN; CDR2 reads SYDVKM. In nucleotides, the CDR3 is TGTGCCAGCAGTTCAAAAGAGACCCAGTACTTC. This translates into CASSSKETQYF. Full variable domain (rest looked up from reference TRBV28 and TRBJ2-5): DVKVTQSSRYLVKRTGEKVFLECVQDMDHENMFWYRQDPGLGLRLIYFSYDVKMKEKGDIPEGYSVSREKKERFSLILESASTNQTSMYLCASSSKETQYFGPGTRLLVL.

J is TRBJ2-2 and V is TRBV29-1; 7 nucleotides match TRBD2. Germline V CDR1 and CDR2: SQVTM, ANQGSEA. CDR3 length: 15 amino acids. After removal of 3 bases from V and 0 bases from J, the junction contained 4 bases not matched to a gene. The CDR3 sequence is CSVDGTTSNTGELFF. In DNA, the CDR3 is TGCAGCGTTGATGGGACTACCTCGAACACCGGGGAGCTGTTTTTT.

The V gene is TRBV4-1, the J gene TRBJ2-3; 9 nucleotides align to TRBD2. The CDR3 consists of 16 residues. V gave up 6 bases and J gave up 2 bases; unmatched junction bases: 9. CDR1 and CDR2 from the germline V gene are MGHRA and YSYEKL. As DNA, the CDR3 is TGCGCCAGCAGTCCGAGTAGCGGGGGCTACACAGATACGCAGTATTTT. Translated, it gives CASSPSSGGYTDTQYF.

The rearrangement joins TRBV29-1 to TRBJ2-1; perhaps TRBD1 as D (6 bases). This CDR3 is 12 amino acids long. Trimming removed 2 bases at V and 4 bases at J, with 6 bases between. The germline V gene encodes CDR1 SQVTM and CDR2 ANQGSEA. CDR3 sequence: CSVEQGYNEQFF. CDR3 coding DNA: TGCAGCGTTGAACAGGGGTACAATGAGCAGTTCTTC.

The rearrangement joins TRBV7-8 to TRBJ2-7; 7 bases line up with TRBD2. Germline loops: CDR1 SGHVS, CDR2 FQNEAQ. The CDR3 extends over 15 amino acids. Trimming removed 3 bases from V and 0 bases from J; junction bases left unmatched: 5. The CDR3 region has the DNA TGTGCCAGCAGCTTCTCTAGCGGCCCCTCCTACGAGCAGTACTTC. It codes for CASSFSSGPSYEQYF.

J is TRBJ2-3 and V is TRBV27; no clear D gene. Germline V gene lookup returns CDR1 MNHEY and CDR2 SMNVEV (reference sequence). This CDR3 has 13 amino acids. V was clipped by 3 bases and J by 4 bases, with 8 bases between them. The DNA of the CDR3 is TGTGCCAGCAGTTTCTACGCCGCAGATACGCAGTATTTT. Translation: CASSFYAADTQYF.

The chain is built from TRBV7-9 and TRBJ2-1; D gene unclear. Per germline, CDR1 SEHNR and CDR2 FQNEAQ (reference sequence). Trimming pared 1 base from V and 7 bases from J, leaving 14 bases between. The CDR3 has 15 residues. The CDR3 here is CASSLVGSSVNEQFF. CDR3 DNA sequence: TGTGCCAGCAGCTTAGTGGGCTCGAGTGTGAATGAGCAGTTCTTC.

The chain combines TRBV6-5 with TRBJ2-7, with 10 bases matching TRBD1. V shed 5 bases and J 2 bases; nucleotides not matched to a gene: 6. CDR3 length: 15 amino acids. The germline V gene encodes CDR1 MNHEY and CDR2 SVGAGI. In nucleotides, the CDR3 is TGTGCCAGCAGTCCGGGACAGGGGTTAGCCTACGAGCAGTACTTC. It translates to CASSPGQGLAYEQYF.

The rearrangement links TRBV4-3 to TRBJ2-4, with D maybe TRBD2 (5 bases). Germline-derived CDR1 and CDR2 are LGHNA and YSLEER. The ends were cut back, 1 base at V and 0 bases at J, with 7 bases in the middle. This CDR3 is 15 amino acids long. The CDR3 nucleotides read TGCGCCAGCAGCCAAGGGGCGGGAGCCAAAAACATTCAGTACTTC. This translates into CASSQGAGAKNIQYF.

V is TRBV10-3 and J is TRBJ2-1; a weak D match, TRBD2 (5 bases). V was clipped by 6 bases and J by 9 bases, with 9 bases between them. There are 11 residues in the CDR3. Germline CDR1 ENHRY, CDR2 SYGVKD. CDR3: CAISVAGEQFF. The CDR3 bases are TGTGCCATCAGCGTGGCGGGTGAGCAGTTCTTC.

This chain joins TRBV4-2 and TRBJ2-6; a possible D gene is TRBD2 (6 bases). With 4 bases removed from V and 2 bases from J, the gap between germline ends came to 9 bases. Germline loops: CDR1 LGHNA, CDR2 YNFKEQ. The CDR3 is made up of 15 amino acids. This CDR3 reads CASSPGGAGANVLTF. Here the CDR3 DNA reads TGTGCCAGCAGCCCCGGGGGAGCTGGGGCCAACGTCCTGACTTTC.

This rearrangement joins TRBV28 to TRBJ1-1; D is unresolved. This CDR3 has 13 residues. CDR1 and CDR2 (germline): MDHEN, SYDVKM. Trimming removed 2 bases from V and 2 bases from J, with 6 bases in between. This CDR3 is CASSLDGNTEAFF. The CDR3 DNA is TGTGCCAGCAGTTTAGATGGCAACACTGAAGCTTTCTTT.

CDR3 amino acids: CASSPSGGSHSYNEQFF. The CDR3 region has the DNA TGTGCCAGCAGCCCTAGTGGGGGGTCACACTCCTACAATGAGCAGTTCTTC. V gene TRBV7-7 combines with J gene TRBJ2-1; the D gene is possibly TRBD2 (6 bases). CDR3 length equals 17 residues. CDR1 and CDR2 (germline): SSHAT, FNYEAQ (reference sequence). With 5 bases removed from V and 0 bases from J, the gap between germline ends came to 17 bases.

The chain joins TRBV14 to TRBJ2-7; tentative D call: TRBD1 (5 bases). Looked up from germline, CDR1 is SGHDN and CDR2 is FVKESK. Trimming shortened V by 1 base and J by 2 bases, and 12 bases separated the two germline ends. The CDR3 sequence is 15 residues long. The CDR3 is CASSQGHQGPYEQYF. The CDR3 nucleotides are TGTGCCAGCAGCCAAGGACACCAGGGCCCCTACGAGCAGTACTTC. The full variable domain, in which reference TRBV14 and TRBJ2-7 provide the parts outside the CDR3, is EAGVTQFPSHSVIEKGQTVTLRCDPISGHDNLYWYRRVMGKEIKFLLHFVKESKQDESGMPNNRFLAERTGGTYSTLKVQPAELEDSGVYFCASSQGHQGPYEQYFGPGTRLTVT.

The chain uses TRBV10-3 and TRBJ2-7; the match to TRBD1 covers 12 bases. The CDR3 extends over 15 amino acids. Germline trimming cut 6 bases from V and 5 bases from J; bases unmatched to any gene: 8. Germline loops: CDR1 ENHRY, CDR2 SYGVKD. CDR3 sequence reads: CAIRPGQGANHEQYF. CDR3 bases: TGTGCCATCAGACCGGGACAGGGGGCTAACCACGAGCAGTACTTC.

The chain recombines TRBV6-6 with TRBJ2-1; D not certain. CDR1 and CDR2 (germline): MNHNY, SVGAGI (reference sequence). The CDR3 extends over 13 amino acids. With 1 base removed from V and 12 bases from J, the gap between germline ends came to 13 bases. The CDR3 loop is CASSYYDPRRQFF. The CDR3 DNA reads as TGTGCCAGCAGTTACTACGACCCGCGGCGGCAGTTCTTC.

The rearrangement joins TRBV19 to TRBJ1-2, with 8 bases that match TRBD1. V was pared by 7 bases and J by 5 bases, with 6 bases of the junction left unmatched. Germline V CDR1 and CDR2: LNHDA, SQIVND (reference sequence). The CDR3 consists of 13 residues. The CDR3 nucleotides are TGTGCCAGTACACCAGGGGGCGGATATGGCTACACCTTC. This sequence encodes CASTPGGGYGYTF.

The CDR3 spells CASSEAGTSGANVLTF. In DNA, the CDR3 is TGTGCCAGCAGTGAGGCCGGGACTAGCGGGGCCAACGTCCTGACTTTC. The genes are TRBV6-4 and TRBJ2-6; 9 bases agree with TRBD2. Germline V lookup: CDR1 MRHNA, CDR2 SNTAGT. J lost 4 bases, V lost 3 bases, and 4 bases had no gene match. The CDR3 has 16 amino acids.

The V gene is TRBV5-3, the J gene TRBJ1-2; 10 nucleotides match TRBD1. TRBV5-3 is identified as an open reading frame with a role that is uncertain. The CDR3 covers 14 residues. J lost 3 bases, V lost 4 bases, and 3 bases had no gene match. The DNA of the CDR3 is TGTGCCAGAAGCCGGGACAGGGGACACTATGGCTACACCTTC. It is translated as CARSRDRGHYGYTF.

The chain combines TRBV10-1 with TRBJ2-2; D unresolved. The germline V gene has CDR1 WNHNN and CDR2 SYGVQD (reference sequence). V lost 7 bases, J lost 1 base, and 16 bases lay in between. The CDR3 loop spans 16 amino acids. Written as DNA, the CDR3 is TGCGCCAGCACCCTTTTTTGGTATAGGAACACCGGGGAGCTGTTTTTT. Translating it yields CASTLFWYRNTGELFF.